This T cell receptor beta chain appears in the sequencing data of a study of shared clonotypes between healthy human individuals. Sequenced by immunoSEQ multiplex PCR; TCRdb stores in-frame clones only, minus some. The data contain about 870,000 clones, 92% of them seen just once; the ten biggest clones take up around 24%. Positive CCR7 selection of CD45RO-negative cells yielded the naive CD8 cells, and terminally differentiated effector memory CD45RA+ cells were excluded. The sequence came from a man aged 25 to 40 in good health. Input material: naive CD8+ T cells sorted from blood.

CDR3 DNA: TGCAGCGTTGAAAGAGGGACCGGGGAGCTGTTTTTT. Its translation: CSVERGTGELFF. This chain uses TRBV29-1 with TRBJ2-2; D is possibly TRBD2 (5 bases). This CDR3 is built from 12 residues. V was cut by 2 bases and J by 5 bases, with 6 bases left in between. The germline CDR1 and CDR2 sequences are SQVTM and ANQGSEA.